This T cell receptor (beta chain) was found in a study of Ad26.COV2.S vaccination and SARS-CoV-2 variants. Study results and limitations: Vaccine and placebo recipients had comparable breadth of non-spike TCRs.

Only in-frame clones appear in the TCRdb table, and some are missing; sequencing was by immunoSEQ multiplex PCR. The sample consists of about 350,000 clones, around 90% of them appearing once. V gave up 1 base and J gave up 5 bases; unmatched junction bases: 5. Germline loops: CDR1 SGHVS, CDR2 FQNEAQ. This CDR3 comprises 15 residues. Concerning this clone: Antigen specificity is unknown.

Sample treatment: around 19 received Ad26.COV2.S at low or high dose, single or two shots; several received placebo; per-sample allocation not given. Each sample was drawn 63 days after the first injection (of vaccine or placebo). The TCR originated in a person aged 18-65 years who received the Ad26.COV2.S COVID-19 vaccine or a placebo. The J gene is TRBJ1-5, the V gene TRBV7-8; 7 bases are shared with TRBD1. Sample: peripheral blood, taken in a trial of Ad26.COV2.S vaccine versus placebo. CDR3 coding DNA: TGTGCCAGCAGCTTAGATAGGGGGCGCTATCAGCCCCAGCATTTT. Encoded protein: CASSLDRGRYQPQHF.